The 2 T cell receptor beta chains given below trace back to one sample, sequenced in a study of cytomegalovirus exposure and HLA in healthy donors. The PCR had 60 Vbeta and 13 Jbeta primers. The repertoire was sequenced with immunoSEQ multiplex PCR; TCRdb's copy has only in-frame clones and lacks some. The repertoire holds about 200,000 clones, with around 73% as singletons. Sequencing used PBMCs. These receptors originate from a woman in her twenties or thirties in good health and CMV-seronegative.

CDR3 sequence (DNA): TGTGCCAGTAGTATTGGGACAGGGGGCCATCCTGGAAACACCATATATTTT. This sequence encodes CASSIGTGGHPGNTIYF. The chain is built from TRBV19 and TRBJ1-3; 12 positions match TRBD1. V lost 3 bases, J lost 2 bases, and 5 bases stayed unmatched. The CDR3 covers 17 residues. Germline loops: CDR1 LNHDA, CDR2 SQIVND (reference sequence).

This clone came up a few times. V gene TRBV6-5 combines with J gene TRBJ2-6; D is ambiguous. V was cut by 5 bases and J by 1 base, with 6 bases left in between. The CDR3 runs 14 residues. Germline V lookup: CDR1 MNHEY, CDR2 SVGAGI. CDR3 protein: CASSTYSGANVLTF. The CDR3 bases are TGTGCCAGCAGTACTTATTCTGGGGCCAACGTCCTGACTTTC.